The 18 T cell receptor beta chains below come from one sample, sequenced in a study of cytomegalovirus exposure and HLA in healthy donors. 60 Vbeta and 13 Jbeta primers were used in PCR. Generated by immunoSEQ multiplex PCR, the TCRdb table keeps only in-frame clones and is missing some. The sample consists of over 150,000 clones, roughly four fifths of them appearing once. The material sequenced was PBMCs. These receptors were collected from a man over 45 in good health and CMV-seropositive.

CDR3: CATSPLGTAMTGELFF. Written as DNA, the CDR3 is TGTGCCACCTCCCCGTTAGGGACTGCTATGACCGGGGAGCTGTTTTTT. V usage is TRBV4-2 and J usage is TRBJ2-2, with TRBD2 as a possible D gene (6 bases). Germline V gene sequence: CDR1 LGHNA, CDR2 YNFKEQ. V lost 10 bases and J lost 5, with 23 bases in between. The CDR3 is 16 amino acids.

The V gene is TRBV7-2, the J gene TRBJ2-5; a weak D match, TRBD2 (6 bases). The ends were cut back, 5 bases at V and 5 bases at J, with 18 bases in the middle. Germline CDR1 and CDR2: SGHTA and FQGNSA. The CDR3 is 15 amino acids. The CDR3 here is CASSHSRGGGETQYF. CDR3 nucleotide sequence: TGTGCCAGCAGCCACTCACGGGGCGGAGGGGAGACCCAGTACTTC.

This chain links TRBV30 with TRBJ1-6; 11 bases fit TRBD1. The junction had 12 bases not matched to a gene; V was cut back by 5 bases and J by 9 bases. This CDR3 is built from 16 residues. Germline V gene sequence: CDR1 GTSNPN, CDR2 SVGIG (reference sequence). In DNA form, the CDR3 reads TGTGCCTGGGATCTTCGGACAGGGGGCACCGGTTCACCCCTCCACTTT. Protein sequence: CAWDLRTGGTGSPLHF. The variable domain in full, completed from reference TRBV30 and TRBJ1-6, reads SQTIHQWPATLVQPVGSPLSLECTVEGTSNPNLYWYRQAAGRGLQLLFYSVGIGQISSEVPQNLSASRPQDRQFILSSKKLLLSDSGFYLCAWDLRTGGTGSPLHFGNGTRLTVT.

Comments on this clone: Its ends do not fully match the called genes, so a read error is possible. The J gene is TRBJ2-2, the V gene TRBV7-9, with D tentatively TRBD1 (6 bases). The CDR3 has 17 residues. Germline lookup yields CDR1 SEHNR and CDR2 FQNEAQ (reference sequence). The CDR3 sequence is CSSKAPDRLSGTGELFF. The CDR3 nucleotides read TGTTCCAGCAAAGCCCCAGACAGGTTATCTGGGACCGGGGAGCTGTTTTTT.

V gene TRBV6-5 combines with J gene TRBJ1-1, with D perhaps matching TRBD1 (6 bases). V was trimmed by 4 bases and J by 4 bases, leaving 13 bases between them. The CDR3 consists of 14 residues. Germline loops: CDR1 MNHEY, CDR2 SVGAGI. CDR3 amino acids: CASSWEGGTTEAFF. The CDR3 coding sequence is TGTGCCAGCAGTTGGGAGGGGGGAACCACTGAAGCTTTCTTT.

This clone has just a few counts. The chain recombines TRBV25-1 with TRBJ2-3; D is undetermined. V dropped 7 bases and J dropped 2 bases, with 10 bases sitting between them. Germline CDR1 and CDR2: MGHDK and SYGVNS. This CDR3 has 13 amino acids. DNA of the CDR3: TGTGCCAGCAACCGGCGGAACACAGATACGCAGTATTTT. This translates into CASNRRNTDTQYF.

The chain joins TRBV21-1 to TRBJ1-4. TRBV21-1 is flagged as a pseudogene. This CDR3 has 17 amino acids. DNA for the CDR3: TGTGCCAGCAGCATAACAGGGGAACGGGGGGGTAATGAAAAACTGTTTTTT. Translating gives CASSITGERGGNEKLFF.

In this sample, this clone turned up once. V is TRBV2 and J is TRBJ1-5; D gene ambiguous. CDR3 length equals 15 residues. Germline V CDR1 and CDR2: SNHLY, FYNNEI. Trimming left V 9 bases short and J 0 bases short, with 15 bases between. DNA of the CDR3: TGTGCCAGATCTGAGGGCCCGAATAGCAATCAGCCCCAGCATTTT. Its translation: CARSEGPNSNQPQHF. The full variable domain, rest sourced from reference TRBV2 and TRBJ1-5, is EPEVTQTPSHQVTQMGQEVILRCVPISNHLYFYWYRQILGQKVEFLVSFYNNEISEKSEIFDDQFSVERPDGSNFTLKIRSTKLEDSAMYFCARSEGPNSNQPQHFGDGTRLSIL.

This chain connects TRBV7-3 to TRBJ2-5, with 8 bases aligning to TRBD1. Germline lookup yields CDR1 SGHTA and CDR2 FQGTGA. V shed 1 base, J shed 6 bases, and the junction held 7 bases outside the gene matches. The CDR3 contains 15 residues. Written as DNA, the CDR3 is TGTGCCAGCAGCTTAAGCGCTGACAGGGGAAAGACCCAGTACTTC. Translated, it gives CASSLSADRGKTQYF.

The rearrangement uses TRBV27 and TRBJ2-3; possibly TRBD2 for D (6 bases). This CDR3 is built from 16 residues. Trimming took 4 bases from V and 4 from J, leaving 18 bases between them. CDR1 and CDR2 (germline): MNHEY, SMNVEV (reference sequence). CDR3 amino acids: CASSSLLKGGPDTQYF. The CDR3 nucleotides read TGTGCCAGCAGTTCCCTCTTAAAGGGAGGCCCAGATACGCAGTATTTT.

The CDR3 loop reads CASGPRGYGETQYF. CDR3 nucleotides: TGTGCCAGCGGACCGCGGGGCTACGGAGAGACCCAGTACTTC. The V call is TRBV27, the J call TRBJ2-5; D is possibly TRBD2 (6 bases). Trimming removed 8 bases from V and 4 bases from J, with 17 bases in between. The CDR3 runs 14 residues. In germline, CDR1 is MNHEY, CDR2 SMNVEV (reference sequence).

The V call is TRBV6-5, the J call TRBJ2-7; 12 bases agree with TRBD2. The length of the CDR3 is 15 residues. After removal of 2 bases from V and 6 bases from J, the junction contained 5 bases not matched to a gene. CDR1 is MNHEY, CDR2 SVGAGI, per germline. The CDR3 spells CASSYGTSGLFEQYF. As DNA, the CDR3 is TGTGCCAGCAGTTACGGGACTAGCGGGCTCTTCGAGCAGTACTTC.

The chain employs TRBV7-2 and TRBJ2-7; 9 positions agree with TRBD1. From germline, CDR1 is SGHTA and CDR2 FQGNSA. Trimming cost V 5 bases and J 2 bases; bases outside gene matches: 4. The CDR3 totals 14 residues. For the CDR3, the DNA is TGTGCCAGCAGCAGACGGACAGGGGCCTACGAGCAGTACTTC. Residues: CASSRRTGAYEQYF.

In its sample, this clone was seen once. This chain connects TRBV27 to TRBJ2-5; the D gene is possibly TRBD2 (5 bases). CDR1 and CDR2 (germline): MNHEY, SMNVEV (reference sequence). The CDR3 extends over 16 amino acids. Trimming pared 0 bases from V and 2 bases from J, leaving 13 bases between. CDR3 nucleotides: TGTGCCAGCAGTTTATCGAGGGCAGGCCGTCAAGAGACCCAGTACTTC. It is translated as CASSLSRAGRQETQYF.

This clone was seen a single time. The rearrangement joins TRBV9 to TRBJ2-3; the match to TRBD2 covers 7 bases. CDR1 is SGDLS and CDR2 is YYNGEE in the germline V gene. V trimming: 4 bases; J trimming: 4 bases; junction bases outside the gene matches: 9. The CDR3 has 15 residues. CDR3 sequence reads: CASSLQWGGPDTQYF. The CDR3 region has the DNA TGTGCCAGCAGCTTACAGTGGGGGGGTCCAGATACGCAGTATTTT.

The chain recombines TRBV7-9 with TRBJ2-5; a possible D gene is TRBD1 (5 bases). Per the germline V gene, CDR1 is SEHNR and CDR2 is FQNEAQ (reference sequence). The V gene lost 3 bases and the J gene lost 5 bases, with 10 bases spanning the gap. This CDR3 has 13 residues. CDR3 DNA sequence: TGTGCCAGCAGCTTCGCGGCAGGGGAGACCCAGTACTTC. Residues: CASSFAAGETQYF.

This chain uses TRBV6-1 with TRBJ2-5; TRBD1 matches at 7 bases. After removal of 6 bases from V and 0 bases from J, the junction contained 4 bases not matched to a gene. CDR3 length equals 14 residues. Per the germline V gene, CDR1 is MNHNS and CDR2 is SASEGT. The CDR3, as DNA: TGTGCCAGCAGCCCGGGACAGAACCAAGAGACCCAGTACTTC. This sequence encodes CASSPGQNQETQYF.

This clone appeared a few times. V usage is TRBV19 and J usage is TRBJ1-5, with D possibly being TRBD1 (6 bases). The CDR3 covers 13 residues. Per the germline V gene, CDR1 is LNHDA and CDR2 is SQIVND (reference sequence). Between the trimmed V and J ends, which lost 6 bases and 3 bases, there was a span of 9 bases. The CDR3 reads CASSPGVNQPQHF. CDR3 bases: TGTGCCAGTAGCCCAGGGGTCAATCAGCCCCAGCATTTT.